The rows below give T cell receptor beta chains drawn from one sample of a study of identical twins. MiXCR, applied by TCRdb to the 5' RACE reads, yields one record per CDR3 protein. In the table there are some 270,000 distinct CDR3 sequences, 6.5% to 9.5% of which are singletons. The same specimen was also included in a second study, on yellow fever vaccine responses in identical twins.

The sample consisted of CD8+ T cells sorted from blood. Receptors were obtained from a woman aged 18 to 35 in good health. Both conserved end residues are part of each CDR3. The D gene is left open where the match is weak. A clone size is listed for some rows: how often the clone was seen (once, few, many), or a class if it is expanded.

CASSPVGGAEQYF TGTGCCAGCAGCCCGGTGGGTGGAGCCGAGCAGTACTTC NA TRBV7-9 NA TRBJ2-7
CASSLEPDSYEQYF TGTGCCAGCAGCTTAGAGCCAGACTCCTACGAGCAGTACTTC NA TRBV7-9 NA TRBJ2-7
CASRDNSYNEQFF TGTGCCAGCAGAGACAACAGTTACAATGAGCAGTTCTTC many TRBV12-3/TRBV12-4 NA TRBJ2-1
CASSLGPRGPQDTQYF TGCGCCAGCAGCTTGGGGCCACGAGGACCTCAAGATACGCAGTATTTT few TRBV5-1 NA TRBJ2-3
CASTGGSPTDTQYF TGCGCCAGCACGGGAGGGTCCCCCACAGATACGCAGTATTTT few TRBV10-2 TRBD2 TRBJ2-3
CASSLVRRLAGPGDIQYF TGTGCCAGCAGCTTAGTTCGACGACTAGCGGGTCCTGGGGACATTCAGTACTTC NA TRBV11-2 TRBD2 TRBJ2-4
CASSGRQGTHEAFF TGTGCCAGCAGTGGACGTCAGGGTACTCATGAAGCTTTCTTT many TRBV2 NA TRBJ1-1
CASSGGGTGANEQFF TGTGCCAGCAGCGGGGGTGGGACAGGGGCAAATGAGCAGTTCTTC many TRBV12-3/TRBV12-4 TRBD1 TRBJ2-1
CASSQDTNTGELFF TGTGCCAGCAGCCAAGACACAAACACCGGGGAGCTGTTTTTT few TRBV3-1 NA TRBJ2-2
CASSLFVLGDEQYF TGTGCCAGCAGCTTATTTGTTTTGGGGGACGAGCAGTACTTC few TRBV7-8 NA TRBJ2-7
CASSSPRETQYF TGTGCCAGCAGCTCCCCTAGGGAGACCCAGTACTTC NA TRBV7-8 NA TRBJ2-5
CATSTGTGGFSPLHF TGTGCCACCAGTACCGGGACAGGAGGATTTTCACCCCTCCACTTT NA TRBV15 TRBD1 TRBJ1-6
CASSSRRDRATGELFF TGTGCCAGCAGCTCACGCCGGGACAGGGCCACCGGGGAGCTGTTTTTT NA TRBV7-9 TRBD1 TRBJ2-2
CATRAGGSYEQYF TGTGCCACCAGAGCGGGAGGCTCCTACGAGCAGTACTTC NA TRBV24-1 TRBD2 TRBJ2-7
CASSHLTSGSSYNEQFF TGTGCCAGCAGTCACCTCACTAGCGGAAGCTCCTACAATGAGCAGTTCTTC many TRBV6-2/TRBV6-3 TRBD2 TRBJ2-1
CASSFPHRGVAGELFF TGTGCCAGCAGTTTCCCCCACAGGGGAGTCGCCGGGGAGCTGTTTTTT NA TRBV28 TRBD1 TRBJ2-2
CASSPRDQIYEQFF TGTGCCAGCAGCCCCCGGGACCAGATCTATGAGCAGTTCTTC many TRBV5-6 NA TRBJ2-1
CSVRQGASEKLFF TGCAGCGTTCGACAGGGGGCTTCTGAAAAACTGTTTTTT NA TRBV29-1 TRBD1 TRBJ1-4
CASSFQGILTDTQYF TGTGCCAGCAGTTTTCAGGGGATACTCACAGATACGCAGTATTTT many TRBV12-3/TRBV12-4 NA TRBJ2-3
CSASAGASYEQYF TGCAGTGCCTCCGCGGGGGCCTCCTACGAGCAGTACTTC NA TRBV20-1 NA TRBJ2-7
CASSPDRGQSDEQFF TGCGCCAGCAGCCCCGACAGGGGCCAGAGCGATGAGCAGTTCTTC NA TRBV4-3 TRBD1 TRBJ2-1
CASSLSPGDPHEQYF TGTGCCAGCAGTTTATCGCCAGGGGACCCCCACGAGCAGTACTTC NA TRBV27 NA TRBJ2-7
CASSLTGGNSGANVLTF TGTGCCAGCAGCTTAACGGGCGGTAACTCTGGGGCCAACGTCCTGACTTTC few TRBV7-3 NA TRBJ2-6
CASSPGQTYNEQFF TGTGCCAGCAGCCCAGGACAGACCTACAATGAGCAGTTCTTC many TRBV5-4 NA TRBJ2-1
CSARDGQGNYEQYF TGCAGTGCGAGAGACGGACAGGGCAATTACGAGCAGTACTTC few TRBV20-1 TRBD1 TRBJ2-7
CASSLGIGVNYGYTF TGTGCCAGCAGCTTAGGAATAGGCGTTAACTATGGCTACACCTTC few TRBV7-9 NA TRBJ1-2
CSARVRGGQVAYEQYF TGCAGTGCTAGAGTAAGAGGGGGGCAGGTGGCCTACGAGCAGTACTTC few TRBV20-1 NA TRBJ2-7
CATSRETGGTDTQYF TGTGCCACCAGCAGAGAAACAGGAGGCACAGATACGCAGTATTTT many TRBV15 NA TRBJ2-3
CSASDRLTYEQYF TGCAGTGCTAGCGACAGACTTACCTACGAGCAGTACTTC few TRBV20-1 NA TRBJ2-7
CSVEEPPVGSYNEQFF TGCAGCGTTGAAGAGCCCCCGGTCGGCTCCTACAATGAGCAGTTCTTC many TRBV29-1 NA TRBJ2-1
CASSPEGQGGYEQYF TGTGCCAGCAGTCCAGAAGGACAGGGGGGCTACGAGCAGTACTTC many TRBV12-3/TRBV12-4 TRBD1 TRBJ2-7
CASMGLEATPWEQFF TGCGCCAGCATGGGTCTGGAGGCCACCCCTTGGGAGCAGTTCTTC many TRBV5-1 NA TRBJ2-1
CASSGVEDPSYEQYF TGTGCCAGCAGCGGGGTGGAGGACCCCTCCTACGAGCAGTACTTC few TRBV7-9 NA TRBJ2-7
CSARDIRGGYEQYF TGCAGTGCTAGAGATATCAGGGGTGGCTACGAGCAGTACTTC few TRBV20-1 NA TRBJ2-7
CASSSKGARGYTF TGTGCCAGCAGCAGTAAGGGGGCGCGTGGCTACACCTTC few TRBV13 TRBD1 TRBJ1-2
CASSPSRTGLQPQHF TGTGCCAGCAGTCCCAGCCGGACAGGGCTTCAGCCCCAGCATTTT many TRBV28 TRBD1 TRBJ1-5
CSAQVLTYEQYF TGCAGTGCCCAGGTGCTCACCTACGAGCAGTACTTC few TRBV20-1 NA TRBJ2-7
CASSWDPLYSNQPQHF TGTGCCAGCAGTTGGGATCCGCTATATAGCAATCAGCCCCAGCATTTT few TRBV6-2/TRBV6-3 NA TRBJ1-5
CATSAGGLAFSYYNEQFF TGTGCCACCAGTGCAGGGGGCCTCGCCTTCTCCTACTACAATGAGCAGTTCTTC few TRBV24-1 TRBD1 TRBJ2-1